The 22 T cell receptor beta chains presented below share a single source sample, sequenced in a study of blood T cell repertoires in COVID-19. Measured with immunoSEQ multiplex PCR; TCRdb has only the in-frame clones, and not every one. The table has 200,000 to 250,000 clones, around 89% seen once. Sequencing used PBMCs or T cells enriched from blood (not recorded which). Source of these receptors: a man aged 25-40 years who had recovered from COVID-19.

The CDR3 here is CATGTTNTGELFF. The CDR3 coding sequence is TGTGCCACTGGGACAACGAACACCGGGGAGCTGTTTTTT. The chain employs TRBV10-3 and TRBJ2-2, with D possibly TRBD1 on 6 matching bases. The ends were cut back, 10 bases at V and 0 bases at J, with 9 bases in the middle. CDR1 ENHRY and CDR2 SYGVKD come from the germline V gene. The CDR3 is 13 residues long.

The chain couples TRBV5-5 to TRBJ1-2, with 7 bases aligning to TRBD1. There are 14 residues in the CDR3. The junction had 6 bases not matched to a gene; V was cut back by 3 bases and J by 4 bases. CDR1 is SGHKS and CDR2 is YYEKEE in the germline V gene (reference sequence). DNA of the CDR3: TGTGCCAGCAGCTGGACGAGACAGGGCTATGGCTACACCTTC. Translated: CASSWTRQGYGYTF.

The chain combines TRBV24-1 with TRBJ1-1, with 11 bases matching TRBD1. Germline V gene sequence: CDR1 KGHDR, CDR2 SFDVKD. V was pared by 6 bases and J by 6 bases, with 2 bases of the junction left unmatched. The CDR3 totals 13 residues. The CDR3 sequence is CATSPGQGAEAFF. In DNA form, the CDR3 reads TGTGCCACCAGTCCGGGACAGGGGGCTGAAGCTTTCTTT.

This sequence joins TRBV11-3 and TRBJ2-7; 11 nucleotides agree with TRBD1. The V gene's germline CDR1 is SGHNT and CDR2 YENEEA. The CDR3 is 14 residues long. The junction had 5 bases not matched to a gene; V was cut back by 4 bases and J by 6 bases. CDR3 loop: CASSSTGQGAEQYF. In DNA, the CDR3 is TGTGCCAGCAGCTCGACTGGACAGGGGGCCGAGCAGTACTTC. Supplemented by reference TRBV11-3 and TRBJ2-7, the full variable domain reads EAGVVQSPRYKIIEKKQPVAFWCNPISGHNTLYWYLQNLGQGPELLIRYENEEAVDDSQLPKDRFSAERLKGVDSTLKIQPAELGDSAVYLCASSSTGQGAEQYFGPGTRLTVT.

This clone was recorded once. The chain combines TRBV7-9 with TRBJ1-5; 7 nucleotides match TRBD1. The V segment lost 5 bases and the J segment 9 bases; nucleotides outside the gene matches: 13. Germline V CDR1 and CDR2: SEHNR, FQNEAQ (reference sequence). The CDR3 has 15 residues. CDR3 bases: TGTGCCAGCAGCGAATCGACAGGGTCCGGCCCGCCCCAGCATTTT. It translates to CASSESTGSGPPQHF.

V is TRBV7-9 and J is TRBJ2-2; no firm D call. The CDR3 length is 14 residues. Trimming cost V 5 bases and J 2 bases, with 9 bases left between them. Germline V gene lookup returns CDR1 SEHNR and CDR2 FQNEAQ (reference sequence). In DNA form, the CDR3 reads TGTGCCAGCAGCCGCTCAGGAAACACCGGGGAGCTGTTTTTT. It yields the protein CASSRSGNTGELFF.

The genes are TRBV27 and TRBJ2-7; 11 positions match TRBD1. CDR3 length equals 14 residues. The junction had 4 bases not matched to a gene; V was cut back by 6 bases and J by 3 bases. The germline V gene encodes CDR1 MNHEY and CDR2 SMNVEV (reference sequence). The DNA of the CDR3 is TGTGCCAGCAGCTTTGGGACAGGGGGCTACGAGCAGTACTTC. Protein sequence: CASSFGTGGYEQYF.

DNA of the CDR3: TGTGCCAGCAGTTTAAAACGCCGGGACTTCCACAATGAGCAGTTCTTC. Amino acid sequence: CASSLKRRDFHNEQFF. V is TRBV27 and J is TRBJ2-1; a weak D match, TRBD2 (6 bases). Germline V gene data show CDR1 as MNHEY and CDR2 as SMNVEV (reference sequence). The CDR3 extends over 16 amino acids. V was pared by 2 bases and J by 5 bases, with 16 bases between.

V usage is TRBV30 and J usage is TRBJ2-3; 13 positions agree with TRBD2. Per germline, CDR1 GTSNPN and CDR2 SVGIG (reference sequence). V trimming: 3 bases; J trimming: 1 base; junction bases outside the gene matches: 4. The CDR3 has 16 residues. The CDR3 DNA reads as TGTGCCTGGAGCCGACTAGCGGGAGGCGGCACAGATACGCAGTATTTT. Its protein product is CAWSRLAGGGTDTQYF. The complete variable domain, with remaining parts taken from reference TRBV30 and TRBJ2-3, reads SQTIHQWPATLVQPVGSPLSLECTVEGTSNPNLYWYRQAAGRGLQLLFYSVGIGQISSEVPQNLSASRPQDRQFILSSKKLLLSDSGFYLCAWSRLAGGGTDTQYFGPGTRLTVL.

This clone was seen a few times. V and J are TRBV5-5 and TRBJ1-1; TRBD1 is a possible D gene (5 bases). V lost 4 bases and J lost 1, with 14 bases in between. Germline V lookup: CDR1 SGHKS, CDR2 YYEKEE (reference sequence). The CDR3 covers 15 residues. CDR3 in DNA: TGTGCCAGCAGCCGCACGGGGGTCGGGAACACTGAAGCTTTCTTT. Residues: CASSRTGVGNTEAFF. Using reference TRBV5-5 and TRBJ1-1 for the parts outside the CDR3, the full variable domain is DAGVTQSPTHLIKTRGQQVTLRCSPISGHKSVSWYQQVLGQGPQFIFQYYEKEERGRGNFPDRFSARQFPNYSSELNVNALLLGDSALYLCASSRTGVGNTEAFFGQGTRLTVV.

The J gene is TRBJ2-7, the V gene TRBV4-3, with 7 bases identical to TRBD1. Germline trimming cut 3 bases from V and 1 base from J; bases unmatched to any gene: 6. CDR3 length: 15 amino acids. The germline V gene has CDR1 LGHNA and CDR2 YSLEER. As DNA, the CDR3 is TGCGCCAGCAGCCAGATCCGGGACAGTTCCTACGAGCAGTACTTC. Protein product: CASSQIRDSSYEQYF.

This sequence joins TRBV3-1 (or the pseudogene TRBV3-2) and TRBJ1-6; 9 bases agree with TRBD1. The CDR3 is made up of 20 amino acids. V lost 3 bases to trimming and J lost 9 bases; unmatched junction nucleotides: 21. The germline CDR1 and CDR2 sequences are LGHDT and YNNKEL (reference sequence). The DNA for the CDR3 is TGTGCCAGCAGCCAGGAACCGGGACAGGGCCGTGTAGGGTTGGGTTCACCCCTCCACTTT. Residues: CASSQEPGQGRVGLGSPLHF.

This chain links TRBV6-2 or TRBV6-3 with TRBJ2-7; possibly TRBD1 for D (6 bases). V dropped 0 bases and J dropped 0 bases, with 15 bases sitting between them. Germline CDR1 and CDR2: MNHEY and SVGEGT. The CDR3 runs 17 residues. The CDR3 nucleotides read TGTGCCAGCAGTTACTCGAATGGTCCGGACAGCTCCTACGAGCAGTACTTC. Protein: CASSYSNGPDSSYEQYF.

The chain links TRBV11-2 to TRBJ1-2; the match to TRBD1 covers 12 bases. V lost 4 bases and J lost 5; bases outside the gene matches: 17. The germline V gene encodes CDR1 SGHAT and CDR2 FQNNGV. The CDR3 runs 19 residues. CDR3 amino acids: CASSSVQNRDRGQWYGYTF. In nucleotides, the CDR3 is TGTGCCAGCAGCTCAGTCCAGAACCGGGACAGGGGGCAATGGTATGGCTACACCTTC.

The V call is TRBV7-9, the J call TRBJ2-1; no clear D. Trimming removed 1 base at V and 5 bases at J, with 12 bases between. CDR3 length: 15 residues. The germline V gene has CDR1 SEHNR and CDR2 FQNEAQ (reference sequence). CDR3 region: CASSLVTVTNNEQFF. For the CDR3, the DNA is TGTGCCAGCAGCTTAGTGACGGTTACTAACAATGAGCAGTTCTTC.

The CDR3 loop is CATSPQGSSGANVLTF. CDR3 sequence (DNA): TGTGCCACCAGCCCCCAGGGGAGCTCTGGGGCCAACGTCCTGACTTTC. The J gene is TRBJ2-6, the V gene TRBV15, with D possibly being TRBD1 (6 bases). Trimming removed 5 bases at V and 0 bases at J, with 11 bases between. Germline V gene data show CDR1 as LNHNV and CDR2 as YYDKDF (reference sequence). CDR3 length: 16 amino acids.

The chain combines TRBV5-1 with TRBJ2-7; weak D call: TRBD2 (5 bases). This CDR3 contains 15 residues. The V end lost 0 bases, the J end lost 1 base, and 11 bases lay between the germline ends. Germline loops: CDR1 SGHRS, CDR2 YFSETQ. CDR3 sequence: CASSLGAAESYEQYF. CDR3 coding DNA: TGCGCCAGCAGCTTGGGAGCAGCGGAATCCTACGAGCAGTACTTC. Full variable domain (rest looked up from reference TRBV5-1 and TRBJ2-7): KAGVTQTPRYLIKTRGQQVTLSCSPISGHRSVSWYQQTPGQGLQFLFEYFSETQRNKGNFPGRFSGRQFSNSRSEMNVSTLELGDSALYLCASSLGAAESYEQYFGPGTRLTVT.

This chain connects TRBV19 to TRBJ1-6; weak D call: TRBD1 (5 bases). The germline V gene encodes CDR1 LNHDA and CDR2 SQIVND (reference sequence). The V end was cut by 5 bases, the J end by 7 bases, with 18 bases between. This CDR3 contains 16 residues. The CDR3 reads CASSLPGGFANSPLHF. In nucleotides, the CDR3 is TGTGCCAGTAGTCTGCCCGGGGGATTTGCCAATTCACCCCTCCACTTT.

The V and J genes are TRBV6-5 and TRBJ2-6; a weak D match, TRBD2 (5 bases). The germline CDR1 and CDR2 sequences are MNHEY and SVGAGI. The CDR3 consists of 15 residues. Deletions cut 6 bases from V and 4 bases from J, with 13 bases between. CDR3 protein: CASRLRASGANVLTF. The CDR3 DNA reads TGTGCCAGCAGACTGAGGGCATCGGGGGCCAACGTCCTGACTTTC.

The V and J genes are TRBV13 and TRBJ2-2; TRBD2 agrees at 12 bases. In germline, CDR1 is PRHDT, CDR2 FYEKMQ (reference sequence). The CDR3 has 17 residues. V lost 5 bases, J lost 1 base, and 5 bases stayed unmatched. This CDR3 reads CASSPGLAGRNTGELFF. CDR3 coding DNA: TGTGCCAGCAGCCCGGGACTAGCGGGCCGGAACACCGGGGAGCTGTTTTTT.

CDR3 sequence: CASSLLTGNEQFF. Here the CDR3 DNA reads TGTGCCAGCAGTCTACTTACAGGCAATGAGCAGTTCTTC. The chain is built from TRBV28 and TRBJ2-1, with D possibly being TRBD1 (5 bases). The V and J ends lost 5 bases and 6 bases respectively, with 11 bases between them. This CDR3 is built from 13 residues. Germline V CDR1 and CDR2: MDHEN, SYDVKM.

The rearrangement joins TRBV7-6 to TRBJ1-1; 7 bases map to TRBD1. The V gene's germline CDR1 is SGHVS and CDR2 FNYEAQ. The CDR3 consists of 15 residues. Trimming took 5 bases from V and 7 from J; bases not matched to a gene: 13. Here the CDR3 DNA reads TGTGCCAGCAGCCCCCGGGGCGACAGGGACCATGAAGCTTTCTTT. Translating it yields CASSPRGDRDHEAFF.